This passage covers 15 T cell receptor beta chains from one sample sequenced in a study of blood T cell repertoires in COVID-19. Measured with immunoSEQ multiplex PCR; TCRdb has only the in-frame clones, and not every one. The table shows fewer than 60,000 clones, with around 86% occurring only once. Sequencing was carried out using peripheral blood. The receptor source for this set is a woman older than 75 with acute or convalescent COVID-19.

This chain joins TRBV6-2 or TRBV6-3 and TRBJ2-1, with 7 bases fitting TRBD1. V shed 0 bases and J 10 bases; nucleotides not matched to a gene: 9. This CDR3 comprises 15 residues. In germline, CDR1 is MNHEY, CDR2 SVGEGT. In DNA, the CDR3 is TGTGCCAGCAGTTACTCGCTGACAGGGCTTGGGGAGCAGTTCTTC. Residues: CASSYSLTGLGEQFF.

The gene calls are TRBV28 and TRBJ1-6; 7 bases agree with TRBD1. The V segment lost 6 bases and the J segment 5 bases; nucleotides outside the gene matches: 1. Germline V CDR1 and CDR2: MDHEN, SYDVKM. There are 13 residues in the CDR3. The CDR3 DNA reads as TGTGCCAGCAGGACAGGGAATAATTCACCCCTCCACTTT. Residues: CASRTGNNSPLHF.

This chain links TRBV5-1 with TRBJ2-3; weak D call: TRBD2 (6 bases). Germline V gene sequence: CDR1 SGHRS, CDR2 YFSETQ. V lost 2 bases, J lost 2 bases, and 12 bases lay in between. The CDR3 consists of 15 residues. CDR3 residues: CASSFGSGITDTQYF. Here the CDR3 DNA reads TGCGCCAGCAGCTTTGGTAGCGGCATCACAGATACGCAGTATTTT.

V is TRBV3-1 (or the pseudogene TRBV3-2) and J is TRBJ1-1, with TRBD1 matching 7 bases. This CDR3 spans 11 amino acids. V trimming: 3 bases; J trimming: 11 bases; junction bases outside the gene matches: 3. The germline V gene has CDR1 LGHDT and CDR2 YNNKEL (reference sequence). The CDR3: CASSHTGEAFF. The CDR3 nucleotides read TGTGCCAGCAGCCACACAGGGGAGGCTTTCTTT.

V and J are TRBV7-3 and TRBJ1-4, with D perhaps TRBD1 (5 bases). Germline lookup yields CDR1 SGHTA and CDR2 FQGTGA. Trimming shortened V by 2 bases and J by 7 bases, and 8 bases separated the two germline ends. This CDR3 comprises 13 residues. CDR3 sequence: CASSLGGGEKLFF. CDR3 nucleotide sequence: TGTGCCAGCAGCTTAGGGGGAGGTGAAAAACTGTTTTTT.

The chain recombines TRBV3-1 (or the pseudogene TRBV3-2) with TRBJ2-7, with 10 positions matching TRBD2. V was pared by 0 bases and J by 2 bases, with 10 bases of the junction left unmatched. Looked up from germline, CDR1 is LGHDT and CDR2 is YNNKEL (reference sequence). The CDR3 has 18 amino acids. In nucleotides, the CDR3 is TGTGCCAGCAGCCAAGAGCTAGCGGGGGATCTAGGCCCCTACGAGCAGTACGTC. This sequence encodes CASSQELAGDLGPYEQYV.

This rearrangement joins TRBV19 to TRBJ1-1, with D hard to call. V lost 6 bases and J 1 base, leaving 12 bases between the germline ends. The CDR3 loop spans 14 amino acids. Germline values: CDR1 LNHDA, CDR2 SQIVND (reference sequence). CDR3: CASRGLRWNTEAFF. The DNA of the CDR3 is TGTGCCAGTAGGGGCCTCCGCTGGAACACTGAAGCTTTCTTT.

The rearrangement joins TRBV3-1 (or the pseudogene TRBV3-2) to TRBJ2-3; 8 bases agree with TRBD1. In germline, CDR1 is LGHDT, CDR2 YNNKEL (reference sequence). V dropped 5 bases and J dropped 0; count of bases not matched to a gene: 4. The CDR3 consists of 15 residues. CDR3 sequence (DNA): TGTGCCAGCAGCGCCCAGGGGGCTAGCACAGATACGCAGTATTTT. This encodes CASSAQGASTDTQYF.

This chain connects TRBV11-2 to TRBJ2-3; D may be TRBD2 (7 bases). Germline V gene data show CDR1 as SGHAT and CDR2 as FQNNGV. This CDR3 contains 15 residues. The V end was cut by 1 base, the J end by 5 bases, with 13 bases between. CDR3 sequence reads: CASSLGGGGVDTQYF. DNA of the CDR3: TGTGCCAGCAGCTTAGGGGGGGGCGGTGTAGATACGCAGTATTTT.

J is TRBJ2-5 and V is TRBV7-3; TRBD1 might be the D (5 bases). CDR1 is SGHTA, CDR2 FQGTGA, per germline. V gave up 1 base and J gave up 4 bases, with 7 bases separating them. The CDR3 is 13 amino acids. The CDR3 DNA follows: TGTGCCAGCAGCTTAAACCAGGGAGAGACCCAGTACTTC. This translates into CASSLNQGETQYF. Using reference TRBV7-3 and TRBJ2-5 for the parts outside the CDR3, the full variable domain is GAGVSQTPSNKVTEKGKYVELRCDPISGHTALYWYRQSLGQGPEFLIYFQGTGAADDSGLPNDRFFAVRPEGSVSTLKIQRTERGDSAVYLCASSLNQGETQYFGPGTRLLVL.

This clone was counted a few times. The gene calls are TRBV7-8 and TRBJ1-3; 10 nucleotides align to TRBD1. Losses at the gene ends were 1 base for V and 7 bases for J; bases not matched to a gene: 16. Germline CDR1 SGHVS, CDR2 FQNEAQ. The CDR3 runs 19 residues. The CDR3 bases are TGTGCCAGCAGCTTAGGACAGGGGGCCGGTCTGAACCTTAAGAACACCATATATTTT. Translating gives CASSLGQGAGLNLKNTIYF.

CDR3 loop: CASSLGSGNTEAFF. The CDR3 nucleotides read TGTGCCAGCAGTTTAGGGTCAGGAAACACTGAAGCTTTCTTT. The chain recombines TRBV28 with TRBJ1-1; no reliable D call. Germline values: CDR1 MDHEN, CDR2 SYDVKM. This CDR3 is built from 14 residues. Trimming shortened V by 2 bases and J by 2 bases, and 9 bases separated the two germline ends.

The J gene is TRBJ2-7, the V gene TRBV20-1; 9 nucleotides align to TRBD1. The CDR3 extends over 11 amino acids. Germline assignment: CDR1 DFQATT and CDR2 SNEGSKA (reference sequence). The CDR3, as DNA: TGCAGACCGGGACAGGGTAGCGAGCAGTACTTC. Its protein is CRPGQGSEQYF.

Written as DNA, the CDR3 is TGTGCCAGCAGCCTGGGACTAGCGGGCGGGGAGCTGTTTTTT. Its translation: CASSLGLAGGELFF. The chain recombines TRBV3-1 (or the pseudogene TRBV3-2) with TRBJ2-2; 12 nucleotides match TRBD2. Germline CDR1 reads LGHDT; CDR2 reads YNNKEL (reference sequence). Trimming cost V 4 bases and J 7 bases; bases outside gene matches: 1. The CDR3 has 14 amino acids.

The genes are TRBV6-1 and TRBJ2-1; D is undetermined. CDR1 is MNHNS and CDR2 is SASEGT in the germline V gene. Between the trimmed V and J ends, which lost 0 bases and 5 bases, there was a span of 11 bases. CDR3 length: 15 amino acids. The CDR3 DNA is TGTGCCAGCAGTGAAGCGCGTTACAGAAACAATGAGCAGTTCTTC. Amino acid sequence: CASSEARYRNNEQFF.